The 12 T cell receptor beta chains presented below share a single source sample, sequenced in a study of cytomegalovirus exposure and HLA in healthy donors. The PCR had 60 Vbeta and 13 Jbeta primers. Generated by immunoSEQ multiplex PCR, the TCRdb table keeps only in-frame clones and is missing some. The profile covers 150,000 to 200,000 clones, with around 80% appearing a single time and 0.7% to 0.95% taken by the ten largest. Sequenced sample: PBMCs. The receptors were sampled from a woman in her late teens or twenties in good health and CMV-seronegative.

The CDR3 protein is CASSPTTSPLPYEQYF. Written as DNA, the CDR3 is TGTGCCAGCAGCCCAACTACTAGTCCTCTCCCCTACGAGCAGTACTTC. The chain uses TRBV28 and TRBJ2-7; D might be TRBD2 (5 bases). Germline CDR1 is MDHEN and CDR2 is SYDVKM. The V and J ends lost 6 bases and 2 bases respectively, with 20 bases between them. The CDR3 has 16 residues.

The table lists this clone with a count of one. The rearrangement links TRBV7-3 to TRBJ2-5; D not resolved. The germline V and J ends were trimmed by 1 base and 5 bases, with 8 bases remaining between them. The germline V gene has CDR1 SGHTA and CDR2 FQGTGA. This CDR3 region has 13 residues. DNA for the CDR3: TGTGCCAGCAGCTTAATTGAGTCGGAGACCCAGTACTTC. This encodes CASSLIESETQYF. Complete variable domain (other parts from reference TRBV7-3 and TRBJ2-5): GAGVSQTPSNKVTEKGKYVELRCDPISGHTALYWYRQSLGQGPEFLIYFQGTGAADDSGLPNDRFFAVRPEGSVSTLKIQRTERGDSAVYLCASSLIESETQYFGPGTRLLVL.

In its sample, this clone was seen a few times. The chain recombines TRBV10-3 with TRBJ2-1; 8 nucleotides align to TRBD2. Germline-derived CDR1 and CDR2 are ENHRY and SYGVKD. Trimming took 7 bases from V and 4 from J; bases not matched to a gene: 3. The CDR3 runs to 13 residues. The CDR3 sequence is CAINTSGYNEQFF. CDR3 bases: TGTGCCATCAATACTAGCGGATACAATGAGCAGTTCTTC.

The V call is TRBV28, the J call TRBJ1-5; 7 bases map to TRBD1. The CDR3 contains 14 residues. Germline V CDR1 and CDR2: MDHEN, SYDVKM. The trim removed 6 bases at V and 7 bases at J, leaving 9 bases unmatched. This CDR3 reads CASSPDRVGQPQHF. CDR3 bases: TGTGCCAGCAGCCCCGACAGGGTGGGCCAGCCCCAGCATTTT.

The V call is TRBV6-5, the J call TRBJ2-2; weak D call: TRBD2 (6 bases). CDR1 is MNHEY and CDR2 is SVGAGI in the germline V gene. V dropped 8 bases and J dropped 4 bases, with 8 bases sitting between them. This CDR3 spans 12 amino acids. The CDR3 here is CASGRSTGELFF. As DNA, the CDR3 is TGTGCCAGCGGGAGGAGCACCGGGGAGCTGTTTTTT.

The rearrangement joins TRBV7-2 to TRBJ1-1; possibly TRBD1 for D (5 bases). CDR1 is SGHTA, CDR2 FQGNSA, per germline. V was trimmed by 0 bases and J by 0 bases, leaving 11 bases between them. The CDR3 sequence is 16 residues long. CDR3 nucleotides: TGTGCCAGCAGCTTAGCAGGGGAGGGCTTGAACACTGAAGCTTTCTTT. The encoded protein is CASSLAGEGLNTEAFF.

The chain couples TRBV10-1 to TRBJ2-3; perhaps TRBD1 as D (6 bases). The CDR3 is made up of 13 amino acids. Trimming left V 4 bases short and J 4 bases short, with 9 bases between. Per germline, CDR1 WNHNN and CDR2 SYGVQD (reference sequence). The CDR3 loop reads CASSARQADTQYF. The CDR3 bases are TGCGCCAGCAGTGCCCGACAGGCAGATACGCAGTATTTT.

V and J are TRBV19 and TRBJ2-2; a possible D gene is TRBD1 (6 bases). The CDR3 sequence is 13 residues long. In germline, CDR1 is LNHDA, CDR2 SQIVND (reference sequence). Trimming pared 8 bases from V and 3 bases from J, leaving 10 bases between. The CDR3 loop reads CASQQGYTGELFF. CDR3 coding DNA: TGTGCCAGTCAACAGGGCTACACCGGGGAGCTGTTTTTT.

The V call is TRBV13, the J call TRBJ2-1, with 16 bases fitting TRBD2. Germline V CDR1 and CDR2: PRHDT, FYEKMQ (reference sequence). The CDR3 totals 15 residues. The V and J ends lost 5 bases and 13 bases, in that order; junction bases with no gene match: 8. This CDR3 is CASSTTGLAGGRQFF. The CDR3, as DNA: TGTGCCAGCAGCACCACGGGACTAGCGGGAGGGCGCCAGTTCTTC.

V usage is TRBV28 and J usage is TRBJ1-2, with 7 positions matching TRBD1. The V and J ends lost 7 bases and 4 bases, in that order; junction bases with no gene match: 9. CDR3 length equals 14 residues. Germline V CDR1 and CDR2: MDHEN, SYDVKM. CDR3 residues: CASTFHAGGYGYTF. The CDR3 nucleotides are TGTGCCAGCACGTTTCACGCAGGGGGCTATGGCTACACCTTC.

This sequence joins TRBV7-9 and TRBJ2-7; 7 nucleotides agree with TRBD2. Per the germline V gene, CDR1 is SEHNR and CDR2 is FQNEAQ (reference sequence). Losses at the gene ends were 8 bases for V and 2 bases for J; bases not matched to a gene: 6. The CDR3 runs to 13 residues. The CDR3: CASGGLEAYEQYF. The CDR3 region has the DNA TGTGCCAGCGGCGGACTAGAGGCCTACGAGCAGTACTTC.

The V and J genes are TRBV18 and TRBJ2-7; D is uncertain. CDR3 length equals 14 residues. V lost 6 bases and J lost 2, with 14 bases in between. Germline CDR1 reads KGHSH; CDR2 reads LQKENI. CDR3: CASSHGRHTYEQYF. The CDR3 bases are TGTGCCAGCTCTCACGGCAGACATACCTACGAGCAGTACTTC.